This T cell receptor beta chain is from a study of blood T cell repertoires in COVID-19. Study background: Acute-phase and convalescent COVID-19 samples originated in the United States, Italy and Spain.

The CDR3 is 15 amino acids. CDR1 SNHLY and CDR2 FYNNEI come from the germline V gene. Trimming pared 4 bases from V and 0 bases from J, leaving 10 bases between. Everyone who took part was about 18 to 89 years old, and they came from 20 to 25 US areas. Sequencing was performed with immunoSEQ multiplex PCR; in TCRdb, only in-frame clones are kept and a portion is missing. The sample holds about 250,000 clones; approximately 90% are singletons and the top ten take nearly 6.5%. This receptor was obtained from a woman aged 25 to 39 with acute COVID-19. This rearrangement joins TRBV2 to TRBJ1-5; D might be TRBD1 (6 bases). Material for sequencing was PBMCs or T cells enriched from blood (not recorded which). In DNA form, the CDR3 reads TGTGCCAGCAGTGCGACAGGCCTTAGCAATCAGCCCCAGCATTTT. It encodes CASSATGLSNQPQHF.